The 26 T cell receptor beta chains below come from one sample, sequenced in a study of T cell responses to AZD1222 COVID-19 vaccine (dated by TCRdb to 2020 to 2023). This specimen's time point label, interpreted: baseline before first vaccination. Receptor libraries were prepared by the immunoSEQ multiplex PCR assay. TCRdb provides this immuneACCESS table in a form limited to in-frame rearrangements. Some clones are lacking; in checked studies, under half of them reflect an unresolved V gene, and why the rest are absent is not known. This sample holds roughly 93,000 clones; 80% to 90% were observed only once. The ten largest account for about 1.5% of the sample. This sample comprised peripheral blood, obtained on day 0 of AZD1222 vaccination. These receptors were obtained from an adult in good health.

V gene TRBV6-5 combines with J gene TRBJ2-7; D is undetermined. Germline CDR1 reads MNHEY; CDR2 reads SVGAGI. V was shortened by 4 bases and J by 6 bases, with 13 bases between the two germline ends. This CDR3 contains 13 residues. The CDR3 nucleotides are TGTGCCAGCAGTTGGGCTCTCAGTGGCGAGCAGTACTTC. It codes for CASSWALSGEQYF.

The V and J genes are TRBV12-3 or TRBV12-4 and TRBJ1-1; D not resolved. Trimming pared 3 bases from V and 1 base from J, leaving 6 bases between. CDR3 length equals 13 residues. The DNA of the CDR3 is TGTGCCAGCAGTTTTGAGTCGAACACTGAAGCTTTCTTT. Its translation is CASSFESNTEAFF.

V usage is TRBV5-1 and J usage is TRBJ1-1; possible D gene TRBD1, 5 bases. Germline assignment: CDR1 SGHRS and CDR2 YFSETQ. Trimming took off 6 bases at V and 0 bases at J, with 21 bases between the two ends. The CDR3 loop spans 17 amino acids. Here the CDR3 DNA reads TGCGCCAGCAATAATCGGAGGGAGGGGATCATGAACACTGAAGCTTTCTTT. Encoded protein: CASNNRREGIMNTEAFF.

V usage is TRBV7-2 and J usage is TRBJ1-1; 7 positions match TRBD1. The junction had 12 bases not matched to a gene; V was cut back by 1 base and J by 10 bases. Germline V CDR1 and CDR2: SGHTA, FQGNSA. This CDR3 region has 15 residues. In nucleotides, the CDR3 is TGTGCCAGCAGCTTAGTTCTAGTGACAGGGCCGGGAGCTTTCTTT. It yields the protein CASSLVLVTGPGAFF. Supplemented by reference TRBV7-2 and TRBJ1-1, the full variable domain reads GAGVSQSPSNKVTEKGKDVELRCDPISGHTALYWYRQSLGQGLEFLIYFQGNSAPDKSGLPSDRFSAERTGGSVSTLTIQRTQQEDSAVYLCASSLVLVTGPGAFFGQGTRLTVV.

This clone came up once. This chain uses TRBV2 with TRBJ1-2, with D perhaps TRBD1 (5 bases). The CDR3 sequence is 15 residues long. The V gene's germline CDR1 is SNHLY and CDR2 FYNNEI. V was cut by 8 bases and J by 2 bases, with 18 bases left in between. CDR3 in DNA: TGTGCCAGCGGGGGAGGTGGACGGACGAACTATGGCTACACCTTC. Amino acids: CASGGGGRTNYGYTF. Based on the CDR3 plus reference TRBV2 and TRBJ1-2, the full variable domain is EPEVTQTPSHQVTQMGQEVILRCVPISNHLYFYWYRQILGQKVEFLVSFYNNEISEKSEIFDDQFSVERPDGSNFTLKIRSTKLEDSAMYFCASGGGGRTNYGYTFGSGTRLTVV.

The chain couples TRBV7-2 to TRBJ1-1, with D unresolved. Deletions cut 4 bases from V and 5 bases from J, with 5 bases between. CDR1 is SGHTA and CDR2 is FQGNSA in the germline V gene. CDR3 length: 11 residues. CDR3 sequence (DNA): TGTGCCAGCAGCTCGGCGACTGAAGCTTTCTTT. Translated, it gives CASSSATEAFF.

The V gene is TRBV18, the J gene TRBJ1-6, with 10 bases matching TRBD1. Germline lookup yields CDR1 KGHSH and CDR2 LQKENI. CDR3 size: 18 residues. V dropped 3 bases and J dropped 13; count of bases not matched to a gene: 18. This CDR3 reads CASSPMNLRDRGLQPLHF. CDR3 bases: TGTGCCAGCTCACCCATGAATCTGCGGGACAGGGGTCTTCAGCCCCTCCACTTT.

The J gene is TRBJ1-6, the V gene TRBV3-1 (or the pseudogene TRBV3-2); 7 bases agree with TRBD1. The V segment lost 1 base and the J segment 8 bases; nucleotides outside the gene matches: 5. This CDR3 is 15 amino acids long. The V gene's germline CDR1 is LGHDT and CDR2 YNNKEL (reference sequence). In nucleotides, the CDR3 is TGTGCCAGCAGCCAAGCCAGGGGGGGACATTCACCCCTCCACTTT. Translating it yields CASSQARGGHSPLHF.

V usage is TRBV5-5 and J usage is TRBJ2-1; TRBD1 aligns across 7 bases. With 3 bases clipped from V and 4 bases from J, the junction kept 13 bases outside the gene matches. The CDR3 extends over 17 amino acids. Germline V gene sequence: CDR1 SGHKS, CDR2 YYEKEE (reference sequence). CDR3 amino acids: CASSWGATGAEYNEQFF. As DNA, the CDR3 is TGTGCCAGCAGCTGGGGAGCCACAGGGGCCGAATACAATGAGCAGTTCTTC.

The V and J genes are TRBV3-1 (or the pseudogene TRBV3-2) and TRBJ1-1; 8 bases line up with TRBD1. Germline V CDR1 and CDR2: LGHDT, YNNKEL (reference sequence). The trim removed 0 bases at V and 9 bases at J, leaving 3 bases unmatched. This CDR3 region has 13 residues. In DNA, the CDR3 is TGTGCCAGCAGCCAAGACAGGGGGCTTCAAGCTTTCTTT. This gives the protein CASSQDRGLQAFF.

The rearrangement links TRBV5-1 to TRBJ1-1; perhaps TRBD1 as D (6 bases). The CDR3 spans 14 residues. Per germline, CDR1 SGHRS and CDR2 YFSETQ. V was cut by 4 bases and J by 4 bases, with 14 bases left in between. For the CDR3, the DNA is TGCGCCAGCAGCCCAGAACAGGGTTCCACTGAAGCTTTCTTT. This gives the protein CASSPEQGSTEAFF. The complete variable domain, with remaining parts taken from reference TRBV5-1 and TRBJ1-1, reads KAGVTQTPRYLIKTRGQQVTLSCSPISGHRSVSWYQQTPGQGLQFLFEYFSETQRNKGNFPGRFSGRQFSNSRSEMNVSTLELGDSALYLCASSPEQGSTEAFFGQGTRLTVV.

This sequence joins TRBV3-1 (or the pseudogene TRBV3-2) and TRBJ2-7; the match to TRBD2 covers 9 bases. CDR3 length: 15 residues. Germline V CDR1 and CDR2: LGHDT, YNNKEL (reference sequence). V gave up 0 bases and J gave up 10 bases; unmatched junction bases: 10. CDR3 sequence: CASSQDPSGGHLQYF. In DNA, the CDR3 is TGTGCCAGCAGCCAAGATCCCAGCGGGGGGCACCTACAGTACTTC.

The V gene is TRBV2, the J gene TRBJ2-1; no reliable D call. The CDR3 spans 15 residues. V was trimmed by 4 bases and J by 1 base, leaving 11 bases between them. Looked up from germline, CDR1 is SNHLY and CDR2 is FYNNEI. Here the CDR3 reads CASSGEGLSYNEQFF. Here the CDR3 DNA reads TGTGCCAGCAGTGGTGAAGGGCTATCCTACAATGAGCAGTTCTTC.

J is TRBJ2-2 and V is TRBV11-1; perhaps TRBD2 as D (5 bases). The germline V gene has CDR1 SGHAT and CDR2 FQDESV (reference sequence). The CDR3 is 16 amino acids. Deletions cut 1 base from V and 6 bases from J, with 15 bases between. The CDR3 DNA reads as TGTGCCAGCAGCTTAGAAGTTCGGGGAAGCGCCGGGGAGCTGTTTTTT. This codes for CASSLEVRGSAGELFF. The full variable domain, completed using reference TRBV11-1 and TRBJ2-2, is EAEVAQSPRYKITEKSQAVAFWCDPISGHATLYWYRQILGQGPELLVQFQDESVVDDSQLPKDRFSAERLKGVDSTLKIQPAELGDSAMYLCASSLEVRGSAGELFFGEGSRLTVL.

V gene TRBV6-5 combines with J gene TRBJ2-3; 11 positions match TRBD2. The germline V gene encodes CDR1 MNHEY and CDR2 SVGAGI. This CDR3 spans 15 amino acids. Unmatched junction bases numbered 6, after V lost 5 bases and J lost 5 bases. The CDR3 region is CASSQLAGDVDTQYF. The CDR3 DNA is TGTGCCAGCAGTCAACTAGCGGGGGACGTAGATACGCAGTATTTT.

V is TRBV28 and J is TRBJ2-7; 8 bases agree with TRBD1. CDR3 length equals 11 residues. Trimming cost V 7 bases and J 7 bases; bases outside gene matches: 3. Germline V gene lookup returns CDR1 MDHEN and CDR2 SYDVKM. The CDR3 nucleotides are TGTGCCAGCACTAGGGACAGGGAGCAGTACTTC. The encoded protein is CASTRDREQYF.

V is TRBV19 and J is TRBJ2-7; TRBD1 or TRBD2 may be the D gene (6 bases each). Germline values: CDR1 LNHDA, CDR2 SQIVND (reference sequence). Trimming removed 1 base from V and 2 bases from J, with 12 bases in between. The CDR3 consists of 15 residues. CDR3 residues: CASSIGIGGPYEQYF. The CDR3 nucleotides are TGTGCCAGTAGTATAGGCATCGGGGGCCCCTACGAGCAGTACTTC.

This rearrangement joins TRBV12-3 or TRBV12-4 to TRBJ1-2, with 8 bases aligning to TRBD1. The CDR3 runs 13 residues. V lost 4 bases to trimming and J lost 6 bases; unmatched junction nucleotides: 4. Here the CDR3 DNA reads TGTGCCAGCAGTTCCGACAGGGGTAATGGCTACACCTTC. It encodes CASSSDRGNGYTF.

J is TRBJ1-2 and V is TRBV19, with D unresolved. From germline, CDR1 is LNHDA and CDR2 SQIVND (reference sequence). Trimming left V 0 bases short and J 2 bases short, with 13 bases between. The CDR3 runs to 16 residues. The CDR3 loop is CASSIDRDRQNYGYTF. The CDR3 nucleotides are TGTGCCAGTAGTATAGACCGCGACCGCCAAAACTATGGCTACACCTTC. The full variable domain, completed using reference TRBV19 and TRBJ1-2, is DGGITQSPKYLFRKEGQNVTLSCEQNLNHDAMYWYRQDPGQGLRLIYYSQIVNDFQKGDIAEGYSVSREKKESFPLTVTSAQKNPTAFYLCASSIDRDRQNYGYTFGSGTRLTVV.

This chain uses TRBV10-3 with TRBJ1-1; D uncertain. The CDR3 consists of 12 residues. Trimming stripped 6 bases from V and 5 bases from J, with 10 bases between. The V gene's germline CDR1 is ENHRY and CDR2 SYGVKD. The CDR3, as DNA: TGTGCCATCAGATCCGGGGAGACTGAAGCTTTCTTT. Its protein is CAIRSGETEAFF.

This clone appeared once. The chain carries TRBV27 and TRBJ2-5; TRBD2 might be the D (5 bases). Trimming shortened V by 5 bases and J by 9 bases, and 25 bases separated the two germline ends. The CDR3 has 16 residues. In germline, CDR1 is MNHEY, CDR2 SMNVEV (reference sequence). The CDR3 here is CASSTHSAISSGAQYF. CDR3 coding DNA: TGTGCCAGCAGTACACATTCGGCAATCTCCTCCGGGGCCCAGTACTTC.

This clone was counted a few times. The V gene is TRBV2, the J gene TRBJ1-2, with D possibly being TRBD1 (5 bases). The CDR3 is 12 residues long. Trimming took off 6 bases at V and 2 bases at J, with 7 bases between the two ends. Germline assignment: CDR1 SNHLY and CDR2 FYNNEI. The CDR3 coding sequence is TGTGCCAGCAGCGGGGACAACTATGGCTACACCTTC. Residues: CASSGDNYGYTF.

V usage is TRBV7-9 and J usage is TRBJ1-1; 7 bases fit TRBD1. Trimming cost V 4 bases and J 0 bases; bases outside gene matches: 5. The V gene's germline CDR1 is SEHNR and CDR2 FQNEAQ (reference sequence). The CDR3 covers 15 residues. DNA for the CDR3: TGTGCCAGCAGCTCCCCCGGGACAGTGAACACTGAAGCTTTCTTT. Encoded protein: CASSSPGTVNTEAFF. The variable domain in full, with the rest retrieved from reference TRBV7-9 and TRBJ1-1, is DTGVSQNPRHKITKRGQNVTFRCDPISEHNRLYWYRQTLGQGPEFLTYFQNEAQLEKSRLLSDRFSAERPKGSFSTLEIQRTEQGDSAMYLCASSSPGTVNTEAFFGQGTRLTVV.

The chain joins TRBV18 to TRBJ1-6; D may be TRBD1 (5 bases). CDR3 length equals 16 residues. Trimming pared 1 base from V and 10 bases from J, leaving 17 bases between. Germline V gives CDR1 KGHSH, CDR2 LQKENI. This CDR3 is CASSPQGSGGGSPLHF. The CDR3 DNA follows: TGTGCCAGCTCACCACAGGGGTCTGGTGGAGGATCACCCCTCCACTTT.

The J gene is TRBJ2-7, the V gene TRBV2, with D perhaps given as TRBD1 or TRBD2 (6 bases each). Trimming pared 6 bases from V and 2 bases from J, leaving 17 bases between. Germline CDR1 and CDR2: SNHLY and FYNNEI. The CDR3 has 15 residues. Written as DNA, the CDR3 is TGTGCCAGCAGGCGGGACGAGCAGGGGCCCTACGAGCAGTACTTC. The encoded protein is CASRRDEQGPYEQYF.

This chain uses TRBV28 with TRBJ2-7; TRBD1 is a possible D gene (6 bases). The CDR3 covers 15 residues. V gave up 5 bases and J gave up 0 bases, with 14 bases separating them. CDR1 and CDR2 from the germline V gene are MDHEN and SYDVKM. The CDR3 is CASSDTGRFSYEQYF. CDR3 nucleotides: TGTGCCAGCAGTGATACAGGGAGATTCTCCTACGAGCAGTACTTC.